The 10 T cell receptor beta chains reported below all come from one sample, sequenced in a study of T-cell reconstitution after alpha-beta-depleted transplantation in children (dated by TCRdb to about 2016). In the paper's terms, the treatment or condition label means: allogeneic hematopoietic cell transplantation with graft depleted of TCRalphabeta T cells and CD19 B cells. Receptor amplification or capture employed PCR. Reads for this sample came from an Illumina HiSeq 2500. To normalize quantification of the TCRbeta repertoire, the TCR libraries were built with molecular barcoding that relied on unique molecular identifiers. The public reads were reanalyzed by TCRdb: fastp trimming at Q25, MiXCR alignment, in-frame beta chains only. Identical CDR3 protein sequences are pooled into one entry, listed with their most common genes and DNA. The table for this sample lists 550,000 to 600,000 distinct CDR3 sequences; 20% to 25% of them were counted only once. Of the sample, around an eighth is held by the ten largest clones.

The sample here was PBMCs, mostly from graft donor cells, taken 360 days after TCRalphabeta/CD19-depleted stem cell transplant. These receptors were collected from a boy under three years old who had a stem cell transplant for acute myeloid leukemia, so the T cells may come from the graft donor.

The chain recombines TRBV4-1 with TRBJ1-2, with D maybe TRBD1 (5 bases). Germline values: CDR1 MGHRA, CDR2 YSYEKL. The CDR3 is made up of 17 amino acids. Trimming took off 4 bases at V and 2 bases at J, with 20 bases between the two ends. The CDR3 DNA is TGCGCCAGCAGCCCCTACTCCCGGGCAGGGAAGAACTATGGCTACACCTTC. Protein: CASSPYSRAGKNYGYTF.

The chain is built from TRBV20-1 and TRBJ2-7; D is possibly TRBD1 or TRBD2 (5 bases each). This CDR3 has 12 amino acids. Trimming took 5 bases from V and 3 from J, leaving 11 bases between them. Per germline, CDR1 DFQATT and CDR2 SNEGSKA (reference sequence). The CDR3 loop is CSARGNYYEQYV. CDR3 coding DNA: TGCAGTGCTCGGGGCAACTACTACGAGCAGTACGTC.

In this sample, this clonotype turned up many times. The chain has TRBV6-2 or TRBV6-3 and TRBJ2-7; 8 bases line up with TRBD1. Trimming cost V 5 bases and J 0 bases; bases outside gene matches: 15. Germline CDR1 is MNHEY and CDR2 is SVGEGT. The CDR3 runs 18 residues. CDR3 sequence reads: CASSQEGRGLPSSYEQYF. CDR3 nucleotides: TGTGCCAGCAGTCAGGAGGGCAGGGGGCTTCCCAGCTCCTACGAGCAGTACTTC.

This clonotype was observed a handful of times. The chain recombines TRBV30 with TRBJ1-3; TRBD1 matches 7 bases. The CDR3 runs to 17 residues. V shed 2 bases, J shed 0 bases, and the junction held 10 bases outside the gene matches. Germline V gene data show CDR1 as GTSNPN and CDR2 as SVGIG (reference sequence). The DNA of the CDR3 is TGTGCCTGGAGTATTGACAGGGTGAAAAGCTCTGGAAACACCATATATTTT. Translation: CAWSIDRVKSSGNTIYF.

DNA of the CDR3: TGTGCCAGCAGCACACCGGGACAGGGGAGCAATGAGCAGTTCTTC. This encodes CASSTPGQGSNEQFF. The chain combines TRBV5-5 with TRBJ2-1, with 10 bases identical to TRBD1. Germline V lookup: CDR1 SGHKS, CDR2 YYEKEE (reference sequence). After removal of 4 bases from V and 6 bases from J, the junction contained 7 bases not matched to a gene. The CDR3 covers 15 residues.

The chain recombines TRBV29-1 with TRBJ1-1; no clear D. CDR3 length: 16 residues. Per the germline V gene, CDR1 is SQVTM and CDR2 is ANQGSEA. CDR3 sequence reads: CGSSSGRLNPGTEAFF. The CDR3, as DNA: TGCGGGTCCTCAAGCGGTAGACTCAATCCTGGCACTGAAGCTTTCTTT.

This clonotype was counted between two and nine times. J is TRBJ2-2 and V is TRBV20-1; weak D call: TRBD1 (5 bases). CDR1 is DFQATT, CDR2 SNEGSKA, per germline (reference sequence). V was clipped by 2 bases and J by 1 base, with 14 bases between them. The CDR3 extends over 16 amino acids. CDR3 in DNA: TGCAGTGCTAGAAACGCCGCAGGGCTGAACACCGGGGAGCTGTTTTTT. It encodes CSARNAAGLNTGELFF.

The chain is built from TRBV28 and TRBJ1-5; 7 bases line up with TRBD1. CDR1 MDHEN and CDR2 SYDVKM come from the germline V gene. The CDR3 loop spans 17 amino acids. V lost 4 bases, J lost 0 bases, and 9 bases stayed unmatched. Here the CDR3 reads CASSYGQAPYSNQPQHF. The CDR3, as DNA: TGTGCCAGCAGTTATGGACAGGCCCCTTATAGCAATCAGCCCCAGCATTTT.

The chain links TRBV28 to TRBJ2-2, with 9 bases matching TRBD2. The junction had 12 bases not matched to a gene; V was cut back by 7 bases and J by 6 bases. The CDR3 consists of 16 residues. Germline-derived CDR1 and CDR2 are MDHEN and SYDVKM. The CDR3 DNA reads TGTGCCAGCACCTTTTTTGGCGGGGGGGCCGCCGGGGAGCTGTTTTTT. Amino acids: CASTFFGGGAAGELFF.

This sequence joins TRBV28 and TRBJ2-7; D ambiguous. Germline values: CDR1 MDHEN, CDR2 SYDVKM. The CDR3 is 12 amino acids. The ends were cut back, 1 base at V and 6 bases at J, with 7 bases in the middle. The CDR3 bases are TGTGCCAGCAGTTTATCATACAGCGAGCAGTACGTC. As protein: CASSLSYSEQYV.